Listed here are 16 T cell receptor beta chains from one sample, sequenced in a study of T cell repertoires and HLA-DP antigens. CD4+ cells expanded for about 14 days were restimulated roughly 25 h with allogeneic-DPB1 HeLa cells. Stimulation used HeLa cells expressing transduced HLA-DPA1/DPB1, HLA-DM, invariant chain and CD80. Profiling relied on immunoSEQ multiplex PCR, and the TCRdb table lists in-frame clones only, not all of them. This table has 4,000 or so clones, over 65% appearing once. Sequences were obtained from CD137- CD4+ T cells from cultured PBMCs. The receptors here all came from a woman younger than 35 in good health and CMV-seronegative.

V is TRBV6-5 and J is TRBJ1-1, with D uncertain. The length of the CDR3 is 12 residues. Germline V gene lookup returns CDR1 MNHEY and CDR2 SVGAGI. V shed 6 bases and J shed 3 bases, with 8 bases lying between them. This CDR3 reads CASRTTDTEAFF. For the CDR3, the DNA is TGTGCCAGCAGGACGACCGACACTGAAGCTTTCTTT.

The V call is TRBV2, the J call TRBJ1-5, with TRBD1 identical over 7 bases. Germline CDR1 SNHLY, CDR2 FYNNEI. The V and J ends lost 2 bases and 0 bases, in that order; junction bases with no gene match: 4. The CDR3 covers 16 residues. In nucleotides, the CDR3 is TGTGCCAGCAGTGAATCCAGGGGGGATAGCAATCAGCCCCAGCATTTT. Translating it yields CASSESRGDSNQPQHF.

The chain employs TRBV5-1 and TRBJ2-5; 9 nucleotides agree with TRBD1. Germline V gives CDR1 SGHRS, CDR2 YFSETQ. J lost 2 bases, V lost 1 base, and 6 bases had no gene match. The CDR3 has 16 amino acids. CDR3 protein: CASSLSPGQGQETQYF. The CDR3 DNA reads TGCGCCAGCAGCTTGTCGCCGGGACAGGGTCAAGAGACCCAGTACTTC.

J is TRBJ1-2 and V is TRBV19; tentative D call: TRBD1 (5 bases). CDR3 length equals 14 residues. With 3 bases removed from V and 4 bases from J, the gap between germline ends came to 12 bases. The germline V gene encodes CDR1 LNHDA and CDR2 SQIVND (reference sequence). The CDR3 DNA sequence: TGTGCCAGTAGTATCGGCAGGGAGAGCTATGGCTACACCTTC. Translated: CASSIGRESYGYTF.

The J gene is TRBJ1-6, the V gene TRBV18; no firm D call. Germline CDR1 is KGHSH and CDR2 is LQKENI. Trimming took off 3 bases at V and 14 bases at J, with 11 bases between the two ends. The CDR3 runs to 12 residues. The CDR3 loop reads CASSPEVGTLHF. The CDR3 DNA reads as TGTGCCAGCTCACCGGAGGTAGGGACCCTCCACTTT.

This clone was seen a few times. The chain recombines TRBV10-1 with TRBJ1-6; no clear D. Germline V CDR1 and CDR2: WNHNN, SYGVQD (reference sequence). There are 14 residues in the CDR3. Trimming cost V 6 bases and J 10 bases, with 16 bases left between them. CDR3 residues: CASSGRASRSPLHF. DNA of the CDR3: TGCGCCAGCAGCGGCCGGGCGTCGCGGTCACCCCTCCACTTT.

The chain couples TRBV19 to TRBJ2-6; maybe TRBD1 (5 bases). Germline loops: CDR1 LNHDA, CDR2 SQIVND (reference sequence). V lost 6 bases and J 0 bases, leaving 18 bases between the germline ends. This CDR3 is built from 18 residues. The chain's CDR3 is CASSHWGRADSGANVLTF. DNA of the CDR3: TGTGCCAGTAGCCATTGGGGCAGGGCTGACTCTGGGGCCAACGTCCTGACTTTC.

This sequence joins TRBV29-1 and TRBJ2-3; 9 positions match TRBD1. Per the germline V gene, CDR1 is SQVTM and CDR2 is ANQGSEA. With V trimmed by 5 bases and J by 1 base, 13 bases remained unmatched. CDR3 length: 17 residues. The DNA for the CDR3 is TGCAGCGTTCCCCGGGACAGGGCCTCCGTGGGCACAGATACGCAGTATTTT. It yields the protein CSVPRDRASVGTDTQYF.

This rearrangement joins TRBV29-1 to TRBJ2-7; the match to TRBD2 covers 12 bases. Germline-derived CDR1 and CDR2 are SQVTM and ANQGSEA. The CDR3 sequence is 18 residues long. J gave up 8 bases and V 7 bases, and 24 bases lay outside the gene matches. The CDR3 nucleotides are TGCAGCGCCGATCCGCTAGCGGGAGGGATCGACACGCCCCTACAGCAGTACTTC. As protein: CSADPLAGGIDTPLQQYF.

By proportion, this clone is medium-sized. The rearrangement uses TRBV2 and TRBJ1-5; D is ambiguous. In germline, CDR1 is SNHLY, CDR2 FYNNEI. CDR3 length equals 11 residues. Between the trimmed V and J ends, which lost 6 bases and 6 bases, there was a span of 6 bases. This chain's CDR3 is CASRLGQPQHF. CDR3 DNA sequence: TGTGCCAGCAGGCTGGGTCAGCCCCAGCATTTT.

The genes are TRBV28 and TRBJ2-3, with 8 bases identical to TRBD2. Germline CDR1 is MDHEN and CDR2 is SYDVKM. The V and J ends lost 2 bases and 4 bases, in that order; junction bases with no gene match: 2. The CDR3 is 14 amino acids. The CDR3 bases are TGTGCCAGCAGTTTAGGGGGACTAGCAGATACGCAGTATTTT. It translates to CASSLGGLADTQYF.

V is TRBV6-6 and J is TRBJ1-5; D possibly corresponds to TRBD1 (5 bases). The ends were cut back, 5 bases at V and 5 bases at J, with 13 bases in the middle. The CDR3 runs to 14 residues. The germline V gene has CDR1 MNHNY and CDR2 SVGAGI (reference sequence). CDR3 nucleotide sequence: TGTGCCAGCAGTGCCCGGTTGGGGGATCAGCCCCAGCATTTT. Translation gives CASSARLGDQPQHF.

This chain joins TRBV10-3 and TRBJ1-5, with 9 bases that match TRBD1. V was pared by 6 bases and J by 1 base, with 4 bases of the junction left unmatched. The length of the CDR3 is 15 residues. CDR1 and CDR2 from the germline V gene are ENHRY and SYGVKD. This chain's CDR3 is CAISVTGGSNQPQHF. CDR3 sequence (DNA): TGTGCCATCAGCGTTACAGGGGGCAGCAATCAGCCCCAGCATTTT.

The rearrangement links TRBV7-2 to TRBJ1-4, with a possible D match to TRBD1 (6 bases). The V and J ends lost 5 bases and 4 bases respectively, with 23 bases between them. The CDR3 runs 18 residues. Germline assignment: CDR1 SGHTA and CDR2 FQGNSA. The CDR3: CASSLAIRGGALNEKLFF. Here the CDR3 DNA reads TGTGCCAGCAGCCTCGCCATCCGAGGGGGGGCCCTTAATGAAAAACTGTTTTTT. Supplemented by reference TRBV7-2 and TRBJ1-4, the full variable domain reads GAGVSQSPSNKVTEKGKDVELRCDPISGHTALYWYRQSLGQGLEFLIYFQGNSAPDKSGLPSDRFSAERTGGSVSTLTIQRTQQEDSAVYLCASSLAIRGGALNEKLFFGSGTQLSVL.

The V call is TRBV7-2, the J call TRBJ2-5; weak D call: TRBD2 (7 bases). Trimming cost V 1 base and J 4 bases, with 19 bases left between them. Germline V CDR1 and CDR2: SGHTA, FQGNSA. The length of the CDR3 is 17 residues. The DNA for the CDR3 is TGTGCCAGCAGCTTAGATTCGTGGATCGGGGGGCGAGAGACCCAGTACTTC. Its translation is CASSLDSWIGGRETQYF.

The chain couples TRBV11-3 to TRBJ1-1; D remains ambiguous. Germline V lookup: CDR1 SGHNT, CDR2 YENEEA. The CDR3 is made up of 13 amino acids. V was trimmed by 2 bases and J by 2 bases, leaving 6 bases between them. The CDR3 loop is CASSLLGNTEAFF. The DNA of the CDR3 is TGTGCCAGCAGCTTATTAGGAAACACTGAAGCTTTCTTT.